These T cell receptor beta chains were read from a single sample in a study of blood T cell repertoires in COVID-19. Method: immunoSEQ multiplex PCR; TCRdb's copy keeps in-frame clones and lacks some. The repertoire has hundreds of thousands of clones, 89% of them found once; the top ten carry about 0.91%. The sample comprised peripheral blood. The origin of the receptors is a man aged 18 to 30 with COVID-19, enrolled during active disease. Both conserved end residues are part of each CDR3. D genes are given only for firm matches. The size field is filled for only some rows; it gives once, few, many or a size class.

clone_size	v_call	d_call	j_call	cdr3_nt	cdr3_aa
NA	TRBV9	TRBD2	TRBJ2-4	TGTGCCAGCAGCCCGACTAGCGCCAAAAACATTCAGTACTTC	CASSPTSAKNIQYF
NA	TRBV2	TRBD2	TRBJ2-1	TGTGCCAGCAGTGAGCGGGGGAGCTCCTACAATGAGCAGTTCTTC	CASSERGSSYNEQFF
NA	TRBV10-2	NA	TRBJ1-1	TGCGCCAGCAGAACAGGGTTGGACACTGAAGCTTTCTTT	CASRTGLDTEAFF
NA	TRBV30	NA	TRBJ2-1	TGTGCCTGGAGTCCTAGCGCCCCTGGTGAGCAGTTCTTC	CAWSPSAPGEQFF
NA	TRBV30	NA	TRBJ1-3	TGTGCCTGGAGATTCGGCTCTGGAAACACCATATATTTT	CAWRFGSGNTIYF
NA	TRBV5-5	NA	TRBJ1-2	TGTGCCAGCAGTTTGCCGGGACACCTTAACTATGGCTACACCTTC	CASSLPGHLNYGYTF
NA	TRBV24-1	NA	TRBJ2-2	TGTGCCACCAGTGGGTCGGGGACAGGGACCAGCGGGGGGCCGAACACCGGGGAGCTGTTTTTT	CATSGSGTGTSGGPNTGELFF
NA	TRBV5-1	NA	TRBJ1-2	TGCGCCAGCAGTTCGGACAGCTTGAATGGCTACACCTTC	CASSSDSLNGYTF
NA	TRBV2	NA	TRBJ1-3	TGTGCCAGCGGGGACACCTACTCTGGAAACACCATATATTTT	CASGDTYSGNTIYF
NA	TRBV18	NA	TRBJ2-5	TGTGCCAGCTCACCAGTGACCAGGCCCCAAGAGACCCAGTACTTC	CASSPVTRPQETQYF
NA	TRBV12-5	NA	TRBJ2-5	TGTGCTAGTGGTTTGGGTATGGGAGAAGGAGAGACCCAGTACTTC	CASGLGMGEGETQYF
NA	TRBV7-8	NA	TRBJ1-6	TGTGCCAGCAGCACGAGGACAGCCCATAATTCACCCCTCCACTTT	CASSTRTAHNSPLHF
NA	TRBV6-4	NA	TRBJ2-2	TGTGCCAGCAGTGAAGGGGGGGGCACCGGGGAGCTGTTTTTT	CASSEGGGTGELFF
NA	TRBV6-1	TRBD2	TRBJ2-7	TGTGCCAGCAGTGACAGCGGGGGAGCCTACGAGCAGTACTTC	CASSDSGGAYEQYF
NA	TRBV5-6	TRBD1	TRBJ1-2	TGTGCCAGCAGCGGGGGGACAGGGGCGAGCTATGGCTACACCTTC	CASSGGTGASYGYTF
NA	TRBV5-1	TRBD2	TRBJ2-7	TGCGCCAGCAGAGGAACTAGCGGTTACGAGCAGTACTTC	CASRGTSGYEQYF
NA	TRBV6-5	NA	TRBJ1-2	TGTGCCAGCAGCTTCAGATTGTCTAACTATGGCTACACCTTC	CASSFRLSNYGYTF
NA	TRBV19	NA	TRBJ1-6	TGTGCCAGTAGTGAAGGCAACGATGTGGGGGGGCTCTCCCTGAATTCACCCCTCCACTTT	CASSEGNDVGGLSLNSPLHF
NA	TRBV6-4	NA	TRBJ2-2	TGTGCCAGCAGTCCACACACGGGATTTAGCACCGGGGAGCTGTTTTTT	CASSPHTGFSTGELFF
NA	TRBV18	NA	TRBJ2-7	TGTGCCAGCTCACCACCGAACAGCCCCTACGAGCAGTACTTC	CASSPPNSPYEQYF
NA	TRBV19	TRBD2	TRBJ2-3	TGTGCCAGTAGTCCCCAGACTAGCTACACAGATACGCAGTATTTT	CASSPQTSYTDTQYF
once	TRBV10-3	TRBD2	TRBJ2-1	TGTGCCATCACCCCGGGACTAGCAGATTACAATGAGCAGTTCTTC	CAITPGLADYNEQFF
NA	TRBV5-5	NA	TRBJ1-6	TGTGCCAGCAGCTCCCAGACAGGTCCGAGCTCCTATAATTCACCCCTCCACTTT	CASSSQTGPSSYNSPLHF
NA	TRBV11-2	TRBD2	TRBJ2-5	TGTGCCAGCAGCACCAACTCAGCGGGGGGAAGGGAGACCCAGTACTTC	CASSTNSAGGRETQYF
NA	TRBV7-2	NA	TRBJ2-5	TGTGCCAGCAGCCCACGTAGGGGGACTAAAGAGACCCAGTACTTC	CASSPRRGTKETQYF
NA	TRBV19	TRBD1	TRBJ1-5	TGTGCCAGTAGTATACAGGGGGACAATCAGCCCCAGCATTTT	CASSIQGDNQPQHF
NA	TRBV5-1	NA	TRBJ1-1	TGCGCCAGCAGCTTGCGACGAAGCGTGAACACTGAAGCTTTCTTT	CASSLRRSVNTEAFF
NA	TRBV25-1	TRBD1	TRBJ1-2	TGTGCCAGCAGTGAATTGGTGACAGGGATTAACTATGGCTACACCTTC	CASSELVTGINYGYTF
few	TRBV4-2	NA	TRBJ1-1	TGTGCCAGCAGCCAGAGGGCAGGGGTGGCCACTGAAGCTTTCTTT	CASSQRAGVATEAFF
NA	TRBV14	NA	TRBJ2-7	TGTGCCAGCAGCCAACGGGGTTTCTACGAGCAGTACTTC	CASSQRGFYEQYF
once	TRBV9	TRBD2	TRBJ2-7	TGTGCCAGCAGCGTAGCTAGCGGGAGTTTTTTCTACGAGCAGTACTTC	CASSVASGSFFYEQYF
NA	TRBV7-8	NA	TRBJ2-2	TGTGCCAGCCAATTTCAGAACACCGGGGAGCTGTTTTTT	CASQFQNTGELFF
NA	TRBV12-3/TRBV12-4	NA	TRBJ2-3	TGTGCCAGCAGCCCCCTAGAATCCGGTACGCAGTATTTT	CASSPLESGTQYF
NA	TRBV4-2	TRBD2	TRBJ2-3	TGTGCCAGCAGCCAAGATGGGCCGGGACTAGCGCGAAATACGCAGTATTTT	CASSQDGPGLARNTQYF
NA	TRBV6-5	NA	TRBJ1-1	TGTGCCAGCAGTTACGGGAGCACTGAAGCTTTCTTT	CASSYGSTEAFF
few	TRBV4-1	NA	TRBJ1-3	TGCGCCAGCAGCCAAGCAGGGCGAGGAAACACCATATATTTT	CASSQAGRGNTIYF
NA	TRBV13	TRBD2	TRBJ2-3	TGTGCCAGCAGCTACCTGGGAGGGGATACGCAGTATTTT	CASSYLGGDTQYF
NA	TRBV2	TRBD1	TRBJ2-1	TGTGCCAGCAGTCAAGGACAGGGGTGGTACAATGAGCAGTTCTTC	CASSQGQGWYNEQFF
few	TRBV27	NA	TRBJ2-7	TGTGCCAGCAGTTTAGGAGAGGAGCAGTACTTC	CASSLGEEQYF
NA	TRBV30	TRBD1	TRBJ2-2	TGTGCCTGGAGGGGGGACAGCGGGGAGCTGTTTTTT	CAWRGDSGELFF
once	TRBV6-1	TRBD1	TRBJ1-2	TGTGCCAGCAGTGAATCCGGGACAGGCGCTTATGGCTACACCTTC	CASSESGTGAYGYTF
NA	TRBV7-9	TRBD2	TRBJ2-1	TGTGCCAGCAGCTTAGCCGGGACTAGCGGGGATGAGCAGTTCTTC	CASSLAGTSGDEQFF
NA	TRBV19	NA	TRBJ1-2	TGTGCCAGTAGTATTCCGTTGGGAGGAAACTATGGCTACACCTTC	CASSIPLGGNYGYTF
few	TRBV29-1	NA	TRBJ1-5	TGCAGGGGGACAAAACGGAGCAATCAGCCCCAGCATTTT	CRGTKRSNQPQHF
NA	TRBV13	NA	TRBJ2-5	TGTGCCAGCAGCCCTACTAGTAGTTCAGAGACCCAGTACTTC	CASSPTSSSETQYF